Below are 28 T cell receptor beta chains sequenced from a single sample in a study of post-analysis software for immune sequencing data. Study results and limitations: Elevated frequency relative to controls characterized 4 or 5 TRBV segments in patients, TRBV5-6, TRBV5-1 and TRBV20-1 among them.

Unique-molecular-identifier-tagged TCR beta cDNA libraries were used. TCRdb re-derived calls from the PCR reads in MiXCR, one entry per CDR3 protein. Of roughly 800,000 distinct CDR3 sequences detected, about 50% appear once; the ten largest clones hold 4.6%. For these receptors, no antigen is known. Input material: blood. These receptors originate from a girl aged 10 to 17 with multiple sclerosis.

CDR3 nucleotides: TGTGCCAGCAGCCACCGACAGGGATCAGATACGCAGTATTTT. It translates to CASSHRQGSDTQYF. The V gene is TRBV6-6, the J gene TRBJ2-3; 7 bases align to TRBD1. The germline V gene encodes CDR1 MNHNY and CDR2 SVGAGI (reference sequence). This CDR3 comprises 14 residues. Trimming removed 6 bases from V and 4 bases from J; junction bases left unmatched: 7.

In its sample, this clonotype was seen a few times. The genes are TRBV4-2 and TRBJ2-4, with 7 bases aligning to TRBD1. The J call may be faulty, since TRBJ2-5 better matches the DNA end. Germline V CDR1 and CDR2: LGHNA, YNFKEQ. This CDR3 is 15 amino acids long. The CDR3 nucleotides are TGTGCCAGCAGCCAAGGCAGGACAGGAGGAGAGACCCAGTACTTC. It yields the protein CASSQGRTGGETQYF.

The J gene is TRBJ2-7, the V gene TRBV29-1; 7 nucleotides align to TRBD1. The DNA end favors TRBJ2-5, so the J call may be wrong. CDR1 and CDR2 from the germline V gene are SQVTM and ANQGSEA. The CDR3 runs 13 residues. Here the CDR3 DNA reads TGCAGCGTTCTAACAGGGGTACGAGAGACCCAGTACTTC. Translation: CSVLTGVRETQYF.

This clonotype was seen only a few times. The J gene is TRBJ2-3, the V gene TRBV29-1; 7 bases are a match to TRBD2. Per the germline V gene, CDR1 is SQVTM and CDR2 is ANQGSEA. V trimming: 4 bases; J trimming: 2 bases; junction bases outside the gene matches: 9. The CDR3 consists of 15 residues. CDR3 coding DNA: TGCAGCGTTGCCCTACTAGCGCAGCTCACAGATACGCAGTATTTT. Its protein is CSVALLAQLTDTQYF.

CDR3 DNA: TGTGCCAGCGAAGCTAGCGGGAACTACGAGCAGTACTTC. Amino acid sequence: CASEASGNYEQYF. V gene TRBV7-9 combines with J gene TRBJ2-7, with 9 bases lining up with TRBD2. Germline lookup yields CDR1 SEHNR and CDR2 FQNEAQ (reference sequence). V dropped 8 bases and J dropped 3; count of bases not matched to a gene: 5. The CDR3 has 13 amino acids. The whole variable domain, filled in from reference TRBV7-9 and TRBJ2-7, reads DTGVSQNPRHKITKRGQNVTFRCDPISEHNRLYWYRQTLGQGPEFLTYFQNEAQLEKSRLLSDRFSAERPKGSFSTLEIQRTEQGDSAMYLCASEASGNYEQYFGPGTRLTVT.

The V and J genes are TRBV5-6 and TRBJ2-3, with D possibly matching TRBD2 (5 bases). Looked up from germline, CDR1 is SGHDT and CDR2 is YYEEEE. CDR3 length: 14 amino acids. V was cut by 4 bases and J by 1 base, with 10 bases left in between. The CDR3 DNA is TGTGCCAGCAGCCTCGACTACCGCACAGATACGCAGTATTTT. Amino acids: CASSLDYRTDTQYF.

The chain links TRBV20-1 to TRBJ2-3; 8 bases map to TRBD2. The CDR3 covers 13 residues. Germline V gene data show CDR1 as DFQATT and CDR2 as SNEGSKA (reference sequence). The junction had 11 bases not matched to a gene; V was cut back by 6 bases and J by 9 bases. CDR3 sequence: CSALQRESVTQYF. Here the CDR3 DNA reads TGCAGTGCACTCCAGCGGGAGTCTGTCACGCAGTATTTT.

The chain joins TRBV20-1 to TRBJ2-5, with 16 bases that match TRBD2. Germline trimming cut 5 bases from V and 11 bases from J; bases unmatched to any gene: 14. From germline, CDR1 is DFQATT and CDR2 SNEGSKA (reference sequence). The CDR3 loop spans 16 amino acids. The CDR3 is CSAPPGLAGGRSEQYF. The CDR3 region has the DNA TGCAGTGCTCCCCCGGGACTAGCGGGGGGGAGGAGTGAGCAGTACTTC.

In this sample, this clonotype turned up a few times. V usage is TRBV10-3 and J usage is TRBJ2-7, with 7 nucleotides matching TRBD1. V trimming: 3 bases; J trimming: 7 bases; junction bases outside the gene matches: 12. Per germline, CDR1 ENHRY and CDR2 SYGVKD. This CDR3 has 15 residues. CDR3 bases: TGTGCCATCAGTGATCGACAGGGTGATCCAGGGGAGCAGTACTTC. Translating gives CAISDRQGDPGEQYF.

This clonotype appeared a few times. The chain couples TRBV6-1 to TRBJ2-7, with unresolved D. Trimming took off 2 bases at V and 0 bases at J, with 8 bases between the two ends. The CDR3 is 14 residues long. CDR1 MNHNS and CDR2 SASEGT come from the germline V gene. The CDR3 DNA follows: TGTGCCAGCAGTGAATTGGAGTACTCCTACGAGCAGTACTTC. This gives the protein CASSELEYSYEQYF.

The V call is TRBV7-9, the J call TRBJ2-1; 8 bases are a match to TRBD2. Trimming removed 5 bases from V and 8 bases from J; junction bases left unmatched: 17. Germline assignment: CDR1 SEHNR and CDR2 FQNEAQ (reference sequence). The CDR3 runs 17 residues. This chain's CDR3 is CASSRYPTGPAGDEQFF. DNA of the CDR3: TGTGCCAGCAGCCGTTACCCTACGGGACCAGCGGGGGATGAGCAGTTCTTC.

J is TRBJ1-6 and V is TRBV10-3; D is possibly TRBD1 (6 bases). Trimming left V 6 bases short and J 8 bases short, with 8 bases between. CDR3 size: 12 residues. CDR1 is ENHRY, CDR2 SYGVKD, per germline. For the CDR3, the DNA is TGTGCCATCAGGGACAGTGATTCACCCCTCCACTTT. Its translation is CAIRDSDSPLHF.

This clonotype was seen a handful of times. The chain recombines TRBV20-1 with TRBJ2-5; D may match TRBD1 or TRBD2 (5 bases each). Germline V gene data show CDR1 as DFQATT and CDR2 as SNEGSKA (reference sequence). The CDR3 runs 15 residues. V shed 2 bases and J shed 5 bases, with 18 bases lying between them. DNA for the CDR3: TGCAGTGCTAGATTGGGGACCTTGGGAGCGGAGACCCAGTACTTC. This codes for CSARLGTLGAETQYF.

This chain connects TRBV7-6 to TRBJ2-3; perhaps TRBD1 as D (5 bases). The V end was cut by 1 base, the J end by 4 bases, with 12 bases between. The CDR3 loop spans 15 amino acids. The germline gives CDR1 SGHVS, CDR2 FNYEAQ. The CDR3 nucleotides are TGTGCCAGCAGCTTAGGGGGCGTTGGGGCAGATACGCAGTATTTT. Its translation: CASSLGGVGADTQYF. Looking up the rest from reference TRBV7-6 and TRBJ2-3 gives the full variable domain: GAGVSQSPRYKVTKRGQDVALRCDPISGHVSLYWYRQALGQGPEFLTYFNYEAQQDKSGLPNDRFSAERPEGSISTLTIQRTEQRDSAMYRCASSLGGVGADTQYFGPGTRLTVL.

The chain employs TRBV12-3 or TRBV12-4 and TRBJ2-1, with D possibly being TRBD2 (6 bases). This CDR3 is built from 15 residues. The V end lost 6 bases, the J end lost 3 bases, and 15 bases lay between the germline ends. The CDR3 here is CASRQRMEGYNEQFF. The DNA of the CDR3 is TGTGCCAGCAGGCAGAGGATGGAGGGCTACAATGAGCAGTTCTTC.

This clonotype was seen a handful of times. The chain has TRBV10-3 and TRBJ2-5, with D possibly matching TRBD2 (6 bases). Germline V gene sequence: CDR1 ENHRY, CDR2 SYGVKD. Trimming stripped 4 bases from V and 3 bases from J, with 15 bases between. This CDR3 has 15 amino acids. CDR3 nucleotides: TGTGCCATCAGTGCCGGGGGTCCATCGAAAGAGACCCAGTACTTC. Translation: CAISAGGPSKETQYF.

A few counts support this clonotype. V and J are TRBV6-1 and TRBJ2-5, with 12 positions matching TRBD2. CDR3 length equals 16 residues. Unmatched junction bases numbered 9, after V lost 8 bases and J lost 2 bases. CDR1 is MNHNS, CDR2 SASEGT, per germline. This CDR3 is CASRRWGTSGQETQYF. The DNA for the CDR3 is TGTGCCAGCCGGAGATGGGGGACTAGCGGGCAAGAGACCCAGTACTTC.

This clonotype was detected only a few times. The V call is TRBV3-1, the J call TRBJ2-7; no clear D. V lost 2 bases, J lost 4 bases, and 12 bases lay in between. The germline V gene encodes CDR1 LGHDT and CDR2 YNNKEL (reference sequence). The CDR3 is made up of 14 amino acids. CDR3 coding DNA: TGTGCCAGCAGCCAATTTAGGAGAGCTTACGAGCAGTACTTC. Its translation: CASSQFRRAYEQYF.

The gene calls are TRBV10-2 and TRBJ2-7, with D perhaps TRBD1 or TRBD2 (5 bases each). Germline V CDR1 and CDR2: WSHSY, SAAADI. The V gene lost 5 bases and the J gene lost 0 bases, with 11 bases spanning the gap. The CDR3 consists of 14 residues. The CDR3 spells CASSISGASYEQYF. In DNA form, the CDR3 reads TGCGCCAGCAGTATCTCCGGGGCCTCCTACGAGCAGTACTTC.

This chain links TRBV5-1 with TRBJ1-6; 9 bases fit TRBD1. The CDR3 is made up of 17 amino acids. After removal of 4 bases from V and 0 bases from J, the junction contained 5 bases not matched to a gene. The germline V gene has CDR1 SGHRS and CDR2 YFSETQ. The CDR3 nucleotides read TGCGCCAGCAGCACCGGGACAGGGAGCTCCTATAATTCACCCCTCCACTTT. This translates into CASSTGTGSSYNSPLHF. The full variable domain, its missing parts supplied by reference TRBV5-1 and TRBJ1-6, is KAGVTQTPRYLIKTRGQQVTLSCSPISGHRSVSWYQQTPGQGLQFLFEYFSETQRNKGNFPGRFSGRQFSNSRSEMNVSTLELGDSALYLCASSTGTGSSYNSPLHFGNGTRLTVT.

This rearrangement joins TRBV3-1 to TRBJ2-7; D might be TRBD1 (5 bases). Germline assignment: CDR1 LGHDT and CDR2 YNNKEL (reference sequence). The V and J ends lost 1 base and 2 bases respectively, with 9 bases between them. The CDR3 runs 14 residues. The chain's CDR3 is CASSQVPGPYEQYF. For the CDR3, the DNA is TGTGCCAGCAGCCAAGTCCCAGGGCCCTACGAGCAGTACTTC.

A word on this clonotype: This CDR3 is missing its conserved last phenylalanine or tryptophan, likely due to a read error. This chain's CDR3 is CASSSLQRSSSYEQYI. The CDR3 DNA reads as TGCGCCAGCAGCTCCCTACAGCGGTCGTCCTCCTACGAGCAGTACATC. This sequence joins TRBV5-1 and TRBJ2-7; tentative D call: TRBD2 (5 bases). V lost 3 bases and J lost 0, with 16 bases in between. The CDR3 length is 16 residues. Germline CDR1 SGHRS, CDR2 YFSETQ.

The chain recombines TRBV3-1 with TRBJ2-7, with TRBD2 identical over 7 bases. This CDR3 contains 19 residues. J lost 0 bases, V lost 3 bases, and 17 bases had no gene match. Germline CDR1 and CDR2: LGHDT and YNNKEL (reference sequence). CDR3 in amino acids: CASSHPRSSGGPYSYEQYF. In DNA form, the CDR3 reads TGTGCCAGCAGCCACCCAAGGTCTAGCGGAGGCCCTTACTCCTACGAGCAGTACTTC.

A few counts support this clonotype. The chain recombines TRBV27 with TRBJ2-3; D unresolved. V lost 8 bases to trimming and J lost 3 bases, with 12 bases between them. The germline V gene encodes CDR1 MNHEY and CDR2 SMNVEV (reference sequence). CDR3 length: 13 residues. The CDR3 here is CASGGSLTDTQYF. The DNA of the CDR3 is TGTGCCAGCGGCGGCTCCCTGACAGATACGCAGTATTTT.

V and J are TRBV7-2 and TRBJ2-1; D is perhaps TRBD1 (5 bases). The germline V gene has CDR1 SGHTA and CDR2 FQGNSA. V gave up 2 bases and J gave up 13 bases, with 12 bases separating them. There are 12 residues in the CDR3. CDR3 amino acids: CASSLFSTAQFF. CDR3 sequence (DNA): TGTGCCAGCAGCTTATTTTCGACAGCACAGTTCTTC. The full variable domain, completed using reference TRBV7-2 and TRBJ2-1, is GAGVSQSPSNKVTEKGKDVELRCDPISGHTALYWYRQSLGQGLEFLIYFQGNSAPDKSGLPSDRFSAERTGGSVSTLTIQRTQQEDSAVYLCASSLFSTAQFFGPGTRLTVL.

This chain links TRBV9 with TRBJ2-5; 9 nucleotides line up with TRBD1. The J call is in doubt because the DNA end fits TRBJ2-7 better. In germline, CDR1 is SGDLS, CDR2 YYNGEE. The CDR3 sequence is 15 residues long. This CDR3 reads CASSVGPKDRGEQYF. In DNA, the CDR3 is TGTGCCAGCAGCGTCGGCCCCAAGGACAGGGGCGAGCAGTACTTC.

The J gene is TRBJ1-5, the V gene TRBV12-3 or TRBV12-4; a weak D match, TRBD1 (5 bases). Trimming removed 6 bases from V and 2 bases from J, with 11 bases in between. The CDR3 totals 14 residues. CDR3: CASSGGGGNQPQHF. In DNA form, the CDR3 reads TGTGCCAGCAGCGGGGGAGGCGGCAATCAGCCCCAGCATTTT.

The V gene is TRBV29-1, the J gene TRBJ1-5; 10 bases fit TRBD1. The CDR3 loop spans 13 amino acids. V gave up 6 bases and J gave up 5 bases; unmatched junction bases: 4. The V gene's germline CDR1 is SQVTM and CDR2 ANQGSEA. Here the CDR3 reads CSVMTGGDQPQHF. CDR3 nucleotide sequence: TGCAGCGTCATGACAGGGGGCGATCAGCCCCAGCATTTT.